This TCR beta chain was sequenced in a study of human T cells and chemical hapten exposure. Noted time point: patch test 3, about 24 weeks after DPC sensitization. The treatment here: therapeutic diphenylcyclopropenone sensitization with weekly scalp DPC. The CDR3 covers 19 residues. V shed 1 base and J 0 bases; nucleotides not matched to a gene: 6. The V gene's germline CDR1 is SGHAT and CDR2 FQNNGV. TCRdb itself ran the RACE reads through MiXCR, one entry per CDR3 protein. The top ten hold around 2.1% of the sample, which has 60,000 to 65,000 distinct CDR3 sequences, approximately 10% seen once. This rearrangement joins TRBV11-2 to TRBJ2-6, with 10 bases identical to TRBD2. The clonotype comes from a woman aged 25 to 39 with alopecia areata. Some clones in this sample may be carry-over from other donors' samples. The material sequenced was whole blood, taken in connection with sensitization to the hapten diphenylcyclopropenone (DPC). This CDR3 is CASSLVLAGGLSGANVLTF. In nucleotides, the CDR3 is TGTGCCAGCAGCTTAGTTTTAGCGGGAGGCCTCTCTGGGGCCAACGTCCTGACTTTC.